Following are 20 T cell receptor beta chains from one sample sequenced in a study of shared clonotypes between healthy human individuals (dated by TCRdb to about 2020). Library preparation was by the immunoSEQ multiplex PCR assay. The clones in this table, taken by TCRdb from immuneACCESS, are in-frame only. Not every clone is retained; where verified, under half of the shortfall comes from an unresolved V gene, and the cause of the rest is unknown. Recorded for this sample are hundreds of thousands of clones; roughly 91% of them occurred a single time. The ten top clones hold around 15% of the sample. Sequencing was performed on memory CD8+ T cells sorted from blood. Read against the paper, the sample's cell subset or site label means: CD45RO+ cells pooled with CCR7-negative TemRA cells. Receptors were obtained from a man between 18 and 35 years old in good health.

This clone was observed a few times. The J gene is TRBJ2-1, the V gene TRBV5-1; 14 bases align to TRBD2. The ends lost 6 bases at V and 8 bases at J; junction bases unmatched: 4. The CDR3 runs to 14 residues. CDR1 and CDR2 from the germline V gene are SGHRS and YFSETQ. The CDR3, as DNA: TGCGCCAGCAACATGGGACTAGCGGGAGATGAGCAGTTCTTC. It translates to CASNMGLAGDEQFF.

CDR3 nucleotides: TGTGCCAGCACGAAGGGGGGGGGCCTGAACACTGAAGCTTTCTTT. Protein sequence: CASTKGGGLNTEAFF. The chain employs TRBV6-1 and TRBJ1-1, with a tentative D call TRBD1 (6 bases). Germline values: CDR1 MNHNS, CDR2 SASEGT. The CDR3 runs to 15 residues. With 7 bases removed from V and 0 bases from J, the gap between germline ends came to 15 bases.

J is TRBJ2-2 and V is TRBV7-9; the D gene is possibly TRBD1 (5 bases). The CDR3 is 14 amino acids. V was pared by 4 bases and J by 5 bases, with 11 bases between. Germline V gives CDR1 SEHNR, CDR2 FQNEAQ (reference sequence). CDR3 DNA sequence: TGTGCCAGCAGCTCAACGACAGTGACCGGGGAGCTGTTTTTT. Translated: CASSSTTVTGELFF.

The chain links TRBV9 to TRBJ2-4, with D unresolved. This CDR3 region has 11 residues. The ends were cut back, 4 bases at V and 5 bases at J, with 4 bases in the middle. Germline V gene sequence: CDR1 SGDLS, CDR2 YYNGEE. In DNA form, the CDR3 reads TGTGCCAGCAGCTCCCAAAACATTCAGTACTTC. This gives the protein CASSSQNIQYF.

This clone appeared a single time. V usage is TRBV6-4 and J usage is TRBJ1-2; 9 nucleotides match TRBD1. The CDR3 runs 17 residues. Per germline, CDR1 MRHNA and CDR2 SNTAGT. With 8 bases clipped from V and 1 base from J, the junction kept 14 bases outside the gene matches. CDR3 bases: TGTGCCAGCCCCATGAGGGACAGGGAAAAATTTAACTATGGCTACACCTTC. Amino acids: CASPMRDREKFNYGYTF.

The chain combines TRBV9 with TRBJ2-1; D is ambiguous. The germline V gene encodes CDR1 SGDLS and CDR2 YYNGEE. The V and J ends lost 0 bases and 6 bases respectively, with 4 bases between them. The CDR3 length is 12 residues. The CDR3 sequence: CASSVDFNEQFF. Here the CDR3 DNA reads TGTGCCAGCAGCGTAGACTTCAATGAGCAGTTCTTC.

This chain links TRBV28 with TRBJ2-1, with 10 bases that match TRBD2. J was trimmed by 4 bases and V by 6 bases; bases with no gene match: 6. In germline, CDR1 is MDHEN, CDR2 SYDVKM. This CDR3 region has 15 residues. The CDR3 DNA is TGTGCCAGCAGCGTCGGGACTAGCGCTTACAATGAGCAGTTCTTC. This codes for CASSVGTSAYNEQFF.

The chain uses TRBV7-9 and TRBJ2-7; 7 positions match TRBD2. Looked up from germline, CDR1 is SEHNR and CDR2 is FQNEAQ (reference sequence). The CDR3 sequence is 15 residues long. With 7 bases clipped from V and 4 bases from J, the junction kept 13 bases outside the gene matches. CDR3 region: CASTPLGQGGYEQYF. CDR3 in DNA: TGTGCCAGCACCCCCCTGGGGCAGGGAGGGTACGAGCAGTACTTC.

The CDR3 region has the DNA TGTGCCAGCAGTTTTCCCGATACCCTAGGGGCCGGCGAGCAGTACTTC. The encoded protein is CASSFPDTLGAGEQYF. The rearrangement uses TRBV28 and TRBJ2-7; a weak D match, TRBD1 (5 bases). The CDR3 runs 16 residues. Germline V gene sequence: CDR1 MDHEN, CDR2 SYDVKM. Trimming stripped 3 bases from V and 6 bases from J, with 21 bases between.

The rearrangement links TRBV18 to TRBJ2-3; 8 bases map to TRBD1. CDR3 length: 16 residues. V shed 3 bases, J shed 1 base, and the junction held 6 bases outside the gene matches. Per the germline V gene, CDR1 is KGHSH and CDR2 is LQKENI. CDR3 loop: CASSPPGQGRTDTQYF. CDR3 DNA: TGTGCCAGCTCACCTCCCGGACAGGGTCGCACAGATACGCAGTATTTT.

The chain carries TRBV7-2 and TRBJ2-7; TRBD2 is a possible D gene (6 bases). This CDR3 has 14 residues. Germline lookup yields CDR1 SGHTA and CDR2 FQGNSA. The V end was cut by 2 bases, the J end by 7 bases, with 15 bases between. CDR3 coding DNA: TGTGCCAGCAGCTTACTCGTGGCCGCGGGAGAGCAGTACTTC. Its translation is CASSLLVAAGEQYF.

The chain recombines TRBV5-1 with TRBJ2-7; 9 bases line up with TRBD2. The CDR3 is 16 amino acids. Per the germline V gene, CDR1 is SGHRS and CDR2 is YFSETQ. V lost 0 bases to trimming and J lost 1 base; unmatched junction nucleotides: 5. The CDR3 nucleotides are TGCGCCAGCAGCTTGGTGGAGACTAGCGGATCCTACGAGCAGTACTTC. This encodes CASSLVETSGSYEQYF.

V gene TRBV5-6 combines with J gene TRBJ2-7; 10 nucleotides agree with TRBD1. Germline CDR1 is SGHDT and CDR2 is YYEEEE. Unmatched junction bases numbered 7, after V lost 2 bases and J lost 2 bases. There are 16 residues in the CDR3. The CDR3, as DNA: TGTGCCAGCAGCTTCGAGGGACAGGGGATAACCTACGAGCAGTACTTC. Its protein is CASSFEGQGITYEQYF.

The chain links TRBV27 to TRBJ1-1; TRBD1 matches at 9 bases. The trim removed 5 bases at V and 8 bases at J, leaving 9 bases unmatched. Germline values: CDR1 MNHEY, CDR2 SMNVEV (reference sequence). The CDR3 runs to 14 residues. The CDR3 loop is CASSPLATGGEAFF. CDR3 bases: TGTGCCAGCAGTCCACTCGCTACAGGGGGCGAAGCTTTCTTT.

Turning to this clone: The sample has other DNA sequences that encode this CDR3 too. This chain links TRBV6-5 with TRBJ2-3; D is uncertain. V lost 3 bases and J 4 bases, leaving 8 bases between the germline ends. There are 13 residues in the CDR3. Germline CDR1 is MNHEY and CDR2 is SVGAGI. The CDR3 sequence is CASSYGGADTQYF. The CDR3 DNA is TGTGCCAGCAGTTATGGTGGGGCAGATACGCAGTATTTT.

The V gene is TRBV9, the J gene TRBJ2-1; D is uncertain. CDR1 SGDLS and CDR2 YYNGEE come from the germline V gene. The ends were cut back, 6 bases at V and 1 base at J, with 8 bases in the middle. The CDR3 sequence is 13 residues long. In DNA form, the CDR3 reads TGTGCCAGCACGGGCGTGTCCTACAATGAGCAGTTCTTC. Amino acids: CASTGVSYNEQFF.

This clone has a single count. This chain connects TRBV27 to TRBJ2-7; TRBD1 matches at 8 bases. The CDR3 length is 16 residues. The V gene's germline CDR1 is MNHEY and CDR2 SMNVEV (reference sequence). Trimming removed 5 bases from V and 0 bases from J; junction bases left unmatched: 9. In DNA, the CDR3 is TGTGCCAGCAGTCCATCGAGGGGGACAGGCTCCTACGAGCAGTACTTC. Translation gives CASSPSRGTGSYEQYF.

The chain joins TRBV6-6 to TRBJ2-5, with D unresolved. In germline, CDR1 is MNHNY, CDR2 SVGAGI (reference sequence). The CDR3 is made up of 11 amino acids. V was pared by 6 bases and J by 3 bases, with 5 bases between. CDR3 bases: TGTGCCAGCAGCCCAGAAGAGACCCAGTACTTC. Protein sequence: CASSPEETQYF.

The V gene is TRBV7-9, the J gene TRBJ2-7; 8 nucleotides match TRBD1. V lost 5 bases to trimming and J lost 1 base; unmatched junction nucleotides: 4. Germline CDR1 is SEHNR and CDR2 is FQNEAQ (reference sequence). CDR3 size: 14 residues. In DNA, the CDR3 is TGTGCCAGCAGCCCCCGGGACAGGTCCTACGAGCAGTACTTC. Translating it yields CASSPRDRSYEQYF.

The chain employs TRBV5-6 and TRBJ1-1, with unresolved D. The CDR3 totals 12 residues. The germline CDR1 and CDR2 sequences are SGHDT and YYEEEE. The germline V and J ends were trimmed by 3 bases and 4 bases, with 7 bases remaining between them. CDR3 nucleotide sequence: TGTGCCAGCAGCTCGATGTCCACTGAAGCTTTCTTT. It translates to CASSSMSTEAFF.